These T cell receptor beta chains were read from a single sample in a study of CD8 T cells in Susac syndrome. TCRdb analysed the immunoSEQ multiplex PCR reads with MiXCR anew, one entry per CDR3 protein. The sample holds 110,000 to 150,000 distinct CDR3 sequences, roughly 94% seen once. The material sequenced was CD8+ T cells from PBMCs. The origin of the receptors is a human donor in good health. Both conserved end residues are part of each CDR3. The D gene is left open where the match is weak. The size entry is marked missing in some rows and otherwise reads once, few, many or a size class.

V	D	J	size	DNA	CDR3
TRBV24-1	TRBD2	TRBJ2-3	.	TGTGCCACCAGTGATCTACCGGGACTAGCGGGAGGGGAAACCAGGACAGATACGCAGTATTTT	CATSDLPGLAGGETRTDTQYF
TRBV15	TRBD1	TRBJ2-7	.	TGTGCCACCAGCAGAGTCCTGGGTCTCAGGGGGCGCGTGGACGAGCAGTACTTC	CATSRVLGLRGRVDEQYF
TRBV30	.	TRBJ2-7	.	TGTGCCTGGAATAGTGGGAGTTACCCCTACGAGCAGTACTTC	CAWNSGSYPYEQYF
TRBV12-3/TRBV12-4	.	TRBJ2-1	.	TGTGCCAGCAGTTACCCTAGTAACAATGAGCAGTTCTTC	CASSYPSNNEQFF
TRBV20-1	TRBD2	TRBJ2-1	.	TGCAGTTCACGGGGACTAGCAGACAATGAGCAGTTCTTC	CSSRGLADNEQFF
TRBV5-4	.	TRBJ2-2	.	TGTGCCAGCAGCCCGCACAGTTTCACCGGGGAGCTGTTTTTT	CASSPHSFTGELFF
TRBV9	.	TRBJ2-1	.	TGTGCCAGCAGCGTAGGGGGCTCGGGTGAGCAGTTCTTC	CASSVGGSGEQFF
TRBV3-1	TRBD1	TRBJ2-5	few	TGTGCCAGCAGCCCAGGGGGACAAGAGACCCAGTACTTC	CASSPGGQETQYF
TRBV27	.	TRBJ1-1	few	TGTGCCAGCAGTTTAGCACGGAACACTGAAGCTTTCTTT	CASSLARNTEAFF
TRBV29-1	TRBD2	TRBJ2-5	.	TGCAGCGGAAGGACTAGCGGGAGTATTTGGGGCCAGTACTTC	CSGRTSGSIWGQYF
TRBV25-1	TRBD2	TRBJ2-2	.	TGTGCCAGCAGGGGGGCTAGCGGGATGAACACCGGGGAGCTGTTTTTT	CASRGASGMNTGELFF
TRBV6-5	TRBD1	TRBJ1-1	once	TGTGCCAGCAGTTACTCGGAGACAGGGGGCACTGAAGCTTTCTTT	CASSYSETGGTEAFF
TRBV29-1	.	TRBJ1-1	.	TGCATCATCGTCCAGGGGCTCTTAGGGGACACTGAAGCTTTCTTT	CIIVQGLLGDTEAFF
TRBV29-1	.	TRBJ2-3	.	TGCAGCGTTGGGGGGGAAGGAGATACGCAGTATTTT	CSVGGEGDTQYF
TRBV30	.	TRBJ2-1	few	TGTGCCTGGAGTGTTTCCTACAATGAGCAGTTCTTC	CAWSVSYNEQFF
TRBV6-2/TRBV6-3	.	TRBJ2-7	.	TGTGCCAGCAGTCCCCTACGAGCTAGGGAGCAGTACTTC	CASSPLRAREQYF
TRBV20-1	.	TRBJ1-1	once	TGCAGTCTAGTCGAAAGATTAAATATACCCACTGAAGCTTTCTTT	CSLVERLNIPTEAFF
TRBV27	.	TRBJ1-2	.	TGTGCCAGCAGTTCTGGGCAGCTCTATGGCTACACCTTC	CASSSGQLYGYTF
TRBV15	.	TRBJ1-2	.	TGTGCCACCAGCAGAGATCGGGGGCACTATGGCTACACCTTC	CATSRDRGHYGYTF
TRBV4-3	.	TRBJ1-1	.	TGCGCCAGCAGCCACCTCTTTATACCGAACACTGAAGCTTTCTTT	CASSHLFIPNTEAFF
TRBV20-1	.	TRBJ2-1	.	TGCAGTGCCAGGGGAGAGAATGAGCAGTTCTTC	CSARGENEQFF
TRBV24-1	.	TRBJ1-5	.	TGTGCCACCAGTGATCGCCGGGGCAGCACACAGCATTTT	CATSDRRGSTQHF
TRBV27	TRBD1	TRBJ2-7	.	TGTGCCACCGGGACAGGGCCCTACGAGCAGTACTTC	CATGTGPYEQYF
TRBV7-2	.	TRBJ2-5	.	TGTGCCAGCAGCTTTGACGAGACCCAGTACTTC	CASSFDETQYF
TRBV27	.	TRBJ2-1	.	TGTGCCAGCAGTTTCCTGGGGGTCAATGAGCAGTTCTTC	CASSFLGVNEQFF
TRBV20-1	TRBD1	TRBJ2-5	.	TGCAGTGCTAGAGACCCTAGGACAGGGAGGCTGAAACAAGAGACCCAGTACTTC	CSARDPRTGRLKQETQYF
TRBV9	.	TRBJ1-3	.	TGTGCCAGCAGCGTAGCTGTAGCTGGAAACACCATATATTTT	CASSVAVAGNTIYF
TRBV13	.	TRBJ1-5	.	TGTGCCAGCAGCAAACAGGGACAGCCCCAGCATTTT	CASSKQGQPQHF
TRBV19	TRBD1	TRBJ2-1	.	TGTGCCAGTAGTATAGGGTGGGGGACAGGCTACAATGAGCAGTTCTTC	CASSIGWGTGYNEQFF
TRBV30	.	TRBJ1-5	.	TGTGCCTGGAGTGGGGACATCGGCAATCAGCCCCAGCATTTT	CAWSGDIGNQPQHF
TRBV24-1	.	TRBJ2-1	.	TGTGCCACCAGTGATTACCGTAGCTCCTACAATGAGCAGTTCTTC	CATSDYRSSYNEQFF
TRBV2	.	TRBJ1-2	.	TGTGCCAGCAGTGAATCTAGTCAGGACTATGGCTACACCTTC	CASSESSQDYGYTF
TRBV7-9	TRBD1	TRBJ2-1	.	TGTGCCAGCAGCTTCCCAGCTATGGGACAGGGAATGAATGAGCAGTTCTTC	CASSFPAMGQGMNEQFF
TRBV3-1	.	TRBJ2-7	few	TGTGCCAGCAGCCAAGACGGGTCCTACGAGCAGTACTTC	CASSQDGSYEQYF
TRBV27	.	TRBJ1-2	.	TGTGCCAGCAGGGAGACAGTAAACTATGGCTACACCTTC	CASRETVNYGYTF
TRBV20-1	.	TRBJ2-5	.	TGCAGTGCTGCCGGCCCGGGACACAGGTACCAAGAGACCCAGTACTTC	CSAAGPGHRYQETQYF
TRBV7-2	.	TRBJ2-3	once	TGTGCCAGCAGCTTAGCGTGGGAGACAGATACGCAGTATTTT	CASSLAWETDTQYF
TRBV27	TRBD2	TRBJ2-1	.	TGTGCCAGCAGTTTACTAGCGGGAGGTGAGCAGTTCTTC	CASSLLAGGEQFF
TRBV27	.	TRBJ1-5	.	TGTGCCAGCAGTTTCGTTGCCAATCAGCCCCAGCATTTT	CASSFVANQPQHF
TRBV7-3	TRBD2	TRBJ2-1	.	TGTGCCAGCAGCTCGGGGTTACTAGCGGGGGAGCCTCAGTTCTTC	CASSSGLLAGEPQFF
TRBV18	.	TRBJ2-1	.	TGTGCCAGCTCACCAACTACCGAACATGAGCAGTTCTTC	CASSPTTEHEQFF
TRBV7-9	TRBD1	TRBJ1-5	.	TGTGCCAGCAGCTCCGGGACAGGGAGGAACGGCAATCAGCCCCAGCATTTT	CASSSGTGRNGNQPQHF
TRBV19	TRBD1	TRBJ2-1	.	TGTGCCAGTAGTCCCCAAGGGGGCGGTGCCTACAATGAGCAGTTCTTC	CASSPQGGGAYNEQFF
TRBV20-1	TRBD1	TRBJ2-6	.	TGCAGTGCTGGGCCGGGACAGGTCCTCTCTGGGGCCAACGTCCTGACTTTC	CSAGPGQVLSGANVLTF
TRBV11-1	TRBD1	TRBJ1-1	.	TGTGCCAGCAGCGCGGAGGGGGCTAGGAGCACTGAAGCTTTCTTT	CASSAEGARSTEAFF
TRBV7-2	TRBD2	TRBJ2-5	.	TGTGCCAGCAGCTTAGACGGCGGGAGCCCCCAAGAGACCCAGTACTTC	CASSLDGGSPQETQYF
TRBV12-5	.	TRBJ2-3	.	TGTGCTAGTGGTTTGCCTTGCGAGAGCACAGATACGCAGTATTTT	CASGLPCESTDTQYF
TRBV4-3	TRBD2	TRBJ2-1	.	TGCGCCAGCAGCCAAGAGGCTAGCGGGATAGCCTACAATGAGCAGTTCTTC	CASSQEASGIAYNEQFF
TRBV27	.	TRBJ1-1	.	TGTGCCAGCACCCCTAGGGGAGACGGCACTGAAGCTTTCTTT	CASTPRGDGTEAFF
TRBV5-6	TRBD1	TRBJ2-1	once	TGTGCCAGCAACACCGGGACAGGCGCATATGAGCAGTTCTTC	CASNTGTGAYEQFF
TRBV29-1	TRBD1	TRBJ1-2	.	TGCAGCGTTGATCCAGGACAGGGGCGTCTAATCTATGGCTACACCTTC	CSVDPGQGRLIYGYTF
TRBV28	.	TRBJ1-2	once	TGTGCCAGCAGTTTTGAGCAGACAACGCATGGCTACACCTTC	CASSFEQTTHGYTF